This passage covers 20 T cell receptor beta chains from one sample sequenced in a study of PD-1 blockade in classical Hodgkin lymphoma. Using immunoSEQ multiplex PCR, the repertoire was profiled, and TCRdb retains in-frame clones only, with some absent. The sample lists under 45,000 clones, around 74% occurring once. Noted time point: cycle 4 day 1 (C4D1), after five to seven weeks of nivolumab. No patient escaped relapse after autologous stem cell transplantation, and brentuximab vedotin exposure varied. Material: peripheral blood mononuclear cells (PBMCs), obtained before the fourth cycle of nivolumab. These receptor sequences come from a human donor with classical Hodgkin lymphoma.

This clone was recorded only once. The CDR3 region is CASSLGGQAVNYGYTF. The DNA for the CDR3 is TGTGCCAGCAGCTTAGGGGGACAGGCGGTTAACTATGGCTACACCTTC. The genes are TRBV7-9 and TRBJ1-2; TRBD1 aligns across 8 bases. The CDR3 has 16 amino acids. V shed 1 base, J shed 1 base, and the junction held 5 bases outside the gene matches. The germline V gene has CDR1 SEHNR and CDR2 FQNEAQ (reference sequence).

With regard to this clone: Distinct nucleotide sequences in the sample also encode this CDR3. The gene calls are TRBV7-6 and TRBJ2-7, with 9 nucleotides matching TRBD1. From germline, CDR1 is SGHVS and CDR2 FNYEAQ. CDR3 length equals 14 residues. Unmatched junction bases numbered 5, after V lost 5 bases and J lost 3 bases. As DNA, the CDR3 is TGTGCCAGCAGCCCGCCGGGACAGGGCTACGAGCAGTACTTC. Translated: CASSPPGQGYEQYF. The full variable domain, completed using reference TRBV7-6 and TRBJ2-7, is GAGVSQSPRYKVTKRGQDVALRCDPISGHVSLYWYRQALGQGPEFLTYFNYEAQQDKSGLPNDRFSAERPEGSISTLTIQRTEQRDSAMYRCASSPPGQGYEQYFGPGTRLTVT.

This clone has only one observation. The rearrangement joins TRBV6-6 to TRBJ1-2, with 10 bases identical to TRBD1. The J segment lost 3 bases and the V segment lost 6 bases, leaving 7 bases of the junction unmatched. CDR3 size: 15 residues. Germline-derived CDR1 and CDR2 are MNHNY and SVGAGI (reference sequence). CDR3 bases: TGTGCCAGCAGCACCACGACAGGGGGCCACTATGGCTACACCTTC. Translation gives CASSTTTGGHYGYTF.

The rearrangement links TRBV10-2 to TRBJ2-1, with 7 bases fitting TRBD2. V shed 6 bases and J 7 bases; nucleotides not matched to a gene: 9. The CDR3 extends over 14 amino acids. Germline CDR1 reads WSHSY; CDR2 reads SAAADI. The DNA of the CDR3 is TGCGCCAGCAGGCCCGGGGAGGGAAGGAATGAGCAGTTCTTC. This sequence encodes CASRPGEGRNEQFF.

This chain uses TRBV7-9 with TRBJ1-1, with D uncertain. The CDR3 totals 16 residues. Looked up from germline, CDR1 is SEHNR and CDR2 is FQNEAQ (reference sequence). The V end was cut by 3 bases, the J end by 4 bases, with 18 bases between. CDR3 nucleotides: TGTGCCAGCAGCTTTCTCAGTCCACTGAGGAGCACTGAAGCTTTCTTT. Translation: CASSFLSPLRSTEAFF. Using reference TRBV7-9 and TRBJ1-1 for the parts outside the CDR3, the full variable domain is DTGVSQNPRHKITKRGQNVTFRCDPISEHNRLYWYRQTLGQGPEFLTYFQNEAQLEKSRLLSDRFSAERPKGSFSTLEIQRTEQGDSAMYLCASSFLSPLRSTEAFFGQGTRLTVV.

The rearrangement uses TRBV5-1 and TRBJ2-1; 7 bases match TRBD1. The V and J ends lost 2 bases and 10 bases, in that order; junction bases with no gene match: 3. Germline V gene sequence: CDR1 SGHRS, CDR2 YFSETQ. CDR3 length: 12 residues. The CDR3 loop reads CASSFDRAEQFF. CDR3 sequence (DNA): TGCGCCAGCAGCTTCGACAGGGCGGAGCAGTTCTTC. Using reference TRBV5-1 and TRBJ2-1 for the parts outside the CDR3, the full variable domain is KAGVTQTPRYLIKTRGQQVTLSCSPISGHRSVSWYQQTPGQGLQFLFEYFSETQRNKGNFPGRFSGRQFSNSRSEMNVSTLELGDSALYLCASSFDRAEQFFGPGTRLTVL.

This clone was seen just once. CDR3 nucleotides: TGTGCCAGTAGTAGAAGCGGGGAGGGGTTCTTC. This codes for CASSRSGEGFF. The chain has TRBV19 and TRBJ2-1; TRBD2 matches 7 bases. CDR1 and CDR2 (germline): LNHDA, SQIVND (reference sequence). The J segment lost 15 bases and the V segment lost 4 bases, leaving 6 bases of the junction unmatched. There are 11 residues in the CDR3.

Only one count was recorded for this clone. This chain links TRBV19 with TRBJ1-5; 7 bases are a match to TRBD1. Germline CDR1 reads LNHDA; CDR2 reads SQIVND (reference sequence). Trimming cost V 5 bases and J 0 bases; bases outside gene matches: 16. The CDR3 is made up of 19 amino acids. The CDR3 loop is CASSPRPGGSIDSNQPQHF. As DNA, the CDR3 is TGTGCCAGTAGTCCAAGACCAGGGGGGAGTATCGATAGCAATCAGCCCCAGCATTTT.

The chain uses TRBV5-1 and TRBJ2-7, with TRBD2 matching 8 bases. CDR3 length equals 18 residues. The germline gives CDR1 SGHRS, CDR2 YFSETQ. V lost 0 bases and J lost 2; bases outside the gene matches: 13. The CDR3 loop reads CASSLGRGASGLPYEQYF. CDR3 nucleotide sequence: TGCGCCAGCAGCTTGGGCCGAGGGGCTAGCGGGCTTCCCTACGAGCAGTACTTC.

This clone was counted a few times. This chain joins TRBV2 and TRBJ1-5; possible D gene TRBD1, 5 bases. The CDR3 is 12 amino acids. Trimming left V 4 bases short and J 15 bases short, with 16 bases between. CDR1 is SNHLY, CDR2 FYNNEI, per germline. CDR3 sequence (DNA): TGTGCCAGCAGTGGACCTGGGGGGGTAGTGCATTTT. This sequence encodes CASSGPGGVVHF.

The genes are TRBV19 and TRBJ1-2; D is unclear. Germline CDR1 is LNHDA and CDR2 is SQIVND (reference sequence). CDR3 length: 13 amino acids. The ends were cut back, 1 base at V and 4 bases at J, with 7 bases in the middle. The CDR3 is CASSIGQLYGYTF. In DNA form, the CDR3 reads TGTGCCAGTAGTATAGGTCAGCTCTATGGCTACACCTTC.

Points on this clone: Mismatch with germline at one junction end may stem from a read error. The CDR3 DNA sequence: TGTGCCAGCAGACCCCTGCTGATAGAGGGTTTT. Translated: CASRPLLIEGF. The chain uses TRBV7-9 and TRBJ2-3; tentative D call: TRBD2 (5 bases). CDR3 size: 11 residues. Germline CDR1 is SEHNR and CDR2 is FQNEAQ (reference sequence). The entire variable domain, with the rest obtained from reference TRBV7-9 and TRBJ2-3, is as follows: DTGVSQNPRHKITKRGQNVTFRCDPISEHNRLYWYRQTLGQGPEFLTYFQNEAQLEKSRLLSDRFSAERPKGSFSTLEIQRTEQGDSAMYLCASRPLLIEGFGPGTRLTVL.

The CDR3 here is CASSLDLRGQNEQYF. CDR3 sequence (DNA): TGTGCCAGCAGCTTGGACCTCAGGGGGCAGAACGAGCAGTACTTC. The chain recombines TRBV5-4 with TRBJ2-7; the match to TRBD1 covers 8 bases. The CDR3 sequence is 15 residues long. The germline V gene has CDR1 SGHNT and CDR2 YYREEE (reference sequence). The ends lost 0 bases at V and 5 bases at J; junction bases unmatched: 7.

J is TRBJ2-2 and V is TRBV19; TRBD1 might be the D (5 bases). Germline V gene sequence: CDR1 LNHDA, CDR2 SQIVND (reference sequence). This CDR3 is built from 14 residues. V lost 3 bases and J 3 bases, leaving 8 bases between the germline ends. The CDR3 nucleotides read TGTGCCAGTAGTATTTGGGGCGACACCGGGGAGCTGTTTTTT. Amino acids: CASSIWGDTGELFF.

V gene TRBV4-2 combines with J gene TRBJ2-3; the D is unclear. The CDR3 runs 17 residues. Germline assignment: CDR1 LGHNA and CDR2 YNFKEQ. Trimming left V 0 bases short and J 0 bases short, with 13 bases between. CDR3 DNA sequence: TGTGCCAGCAGCCAAGAAATGATTCCTCCTAGCACAGATACGCAGTATTTT. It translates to CASSQEMIPPSTDTQYF.

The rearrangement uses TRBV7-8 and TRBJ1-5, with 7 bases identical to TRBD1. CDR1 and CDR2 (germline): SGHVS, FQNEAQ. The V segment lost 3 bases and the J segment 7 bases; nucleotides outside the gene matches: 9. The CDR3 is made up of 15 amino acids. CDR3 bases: TGTGCCAGCAGCTTTGGAGGGGGCATGGCCCAGCCCCAGCATTTT. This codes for CASSFGGGMAQPQHF.

The DNA for the CDR3 is TGTGCCAGCAGCTATGACAGGGTATGGCAGTACTTC. Protein: CASSYDRVWQYF. V and J are TRBV5-4 and TRBJ2-7; the match to TRBD1 covers 7 bases. This CDR3 comprises 12 residues. Germline lookup yields CDR1 SGHNT and CDR2 YYREEE (reference sequence). The ends lost 3 bases at V and 9 bases at J; junction bases unmatched: 6.

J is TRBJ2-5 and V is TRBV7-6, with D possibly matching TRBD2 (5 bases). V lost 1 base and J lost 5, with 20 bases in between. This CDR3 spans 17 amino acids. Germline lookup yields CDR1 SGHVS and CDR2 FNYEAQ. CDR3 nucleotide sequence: TGTGCCAGCAGCTTAGGGTCCGGGCTAGCAATAGGGGAGACCCAGTACTTC. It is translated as CASSLGSGLAIGETQYF.

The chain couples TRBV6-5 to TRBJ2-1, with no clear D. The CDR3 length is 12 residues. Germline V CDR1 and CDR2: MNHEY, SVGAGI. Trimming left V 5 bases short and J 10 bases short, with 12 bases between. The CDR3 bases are TGTGCCAGCAGTGAAGGGCTAAGCGAGCAGTTCTTC. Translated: CASSEGLSEQFF.

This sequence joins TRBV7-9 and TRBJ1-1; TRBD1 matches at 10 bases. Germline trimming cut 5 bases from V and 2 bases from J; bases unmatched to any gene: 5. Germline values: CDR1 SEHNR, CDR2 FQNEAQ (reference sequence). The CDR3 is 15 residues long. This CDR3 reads CASSPGQGLNTEAFF. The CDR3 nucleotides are TGTGCCAGCAGCCCGGGACAGGGGCTCAACACTGAAGCTTTCTTT.